These 21 T cell receptor beta chains were all obtained from the same sample, sequenced in a study of preoperative IRX-2 immunotherapy in early breast cancer. Sequenced by immunoSEQ multiplex PCR; TCRdb stores in-frame clones only, minus some. The repertoire consists of around 34,000 clones, with around 86% occurring once and the leading ten covering around 2.3%. Treatment given: preoperative locoregional IRX-2 cytokine immunotherapy. The starting material was lymph node tissue, obtained from a patient treated with IRX-2 immunotherapy. The source of these receptors is a human donor with breast cancer.

The chain carries TRBV29-1 and TRBJ2-7; the match to TRBD1 covers 7 bases. CDR1 SQVTM and CDR2 ANQGSEA come from the germline V gene. This CDR3 contains 12 residues. Trimming cost V 4 bases and J 7 bases; bases outside gene matches: 7. CDR3 sequence (DNA): TGCAGCGTTGGGGACAGTGGCTTGGAGCAGTACTTC. This sequence encodes CSVGDSGLEQYF.

The rearrangement links TRBV28 to TRBJ2-4; 7 nucleotides align to TRBD1. CDR1 is MDHEN and CDR2 is SYDVKM in the germline V gene. The CDR3 is 13 residues long. After removal of 6 bases from V and 10 bases from J, the junction contained 9 bases not matched to a gene. CDR3 sequence (DNA): TGTGCCAGCAGCGAAGGACAGGTTATGATTCAGTACTTC. It specifies CASSEGQVMIQYF.

The rearrangement joins TRBV18 to TRBJ2-3; 10 nucleotides agree with TRBD2. The CDR3 covers 16 residues. Trimming cost V 6 bases and J 0 bases; bases outside gene matches: 6. Per germline, CDR1 KGHSH and CDR2 LQKENI. The CDR3 sequence: CASSPGLAASTDTQYF. The CDR3 nucleotides are TGTGCCAGCTCCCCAGGACTAGCGGCTAGCACAGATACGCAGTATTTT.

The chain employs TRBV25-1 and TRBJ2-1; 14 bases fit TRBD2. The CDR3 consists of 18 residues. Germline CDR1 and CDR2: MGHDK and SYGVNS. V was clipped by 6 bases and J by 1 base; unmatched bases: 8. The CDR3 DNA sequence: TGTGCCAGCAGAGCCGGGACTAGCGGGAGACGGTCCTACAATGAGCAGTTCTTC. Protein sequence: CASRAGTSGRRSYNEQFF.

This clone came up a few times. The J gene is TRBJ2-7, the V gene TRBV29-1, with a weak D call TRBD2 (6 bases). The CDR3 spans 13 residues. Germline CDR1 SQVTM, CDR2 ANQGSEA. V gave up 2 bases and J gave up 5 bases, with 13 bases separating them. The DNA for the CDR3 is TGCAGCGTTGAACGGCCCGGAGGGGACGAGCAGTACTTC. Protein sequence: CSVERPGGDEQYF.

The rearrangement links TRBV10-2 to TRBJ1-3; no definite D call. The CDR3 is 14 amino acids. In germline, CDR1 is WSHSY, CDR2 SAAADI. V was clipped by 4 bases and J by 0 bases, with 7 bases between them. The CDR3, as DNA: TGCGCCAGCAGTGCGGTCAGCTCTGGAAACACCATATATTTT. The encoded protein is CASSAVSSGNTIYF.

This clone was seen more than once but under ten times. The chain is built from TRBV18 and TRBJ2-7; 14 nucleotides line up with TRBD2. This CDR3 is built from 17 residues. The trim removed 4 bases at V and 4 bases at J, leaving 9 bases unmatched. In germline, CDR1 is KGHSH, CDR2 LQKENI. The CDR3 nucleotides are TGTGCCAGCTCACGAGGGACTAGCGGGGGCCATCCGTACGAGCAGTACTTC. It specifies CASSRGTSGGHPYEQYF.

This chain joins TRBV6-8 and TRBJ2-1; D gene ambiguous. CDR3 size: 14 residues. In germline, CDR1 is MNHGY, CDR2 SAAAGT. V lost 4 bases and J 1 base, leaving 8 bases between the germline ends. CDR3 coding DNA: TGTGCCAGCAGTTCTTGGGGTTCCTACAATGAGCAGTTCTTC. Translated: CASSSWGSYNEQFF.

The chain carries TRBV2 and TRBJ1-1; D not certain. The ends were cut back, 6 bases at V and 5 bases at J, with 10 bases in the middle. This CDR3 comprises 12 residues. CDR1 and CDR2 from the germline V gene are SNHLY and FYNNEI. The CDR3 region has the DNA TGTGCCAGCAGGAAAATAAGTACTGAAGCTTTCTTT. It specifies CASRKISTEAFF.

The rearrangement uses TRBV15 and TRBJ1-1; D call uncertain. The V gene's germline CDR1 is LNHNV and CDR2 YYDKDF (reference sequence). The CDR3 length is 17 residues. V lost 0 bases and J lost 0, with 14 bases in between. The CDR3 is CATSRDSTAAMNTEAFF. Written as DNA, the CDR3 is TGTGCCACCAGCAGAGATTCGACGGCCGCTATGAACACTGAAGCTTTCTTT. Full variable domain (missing parts from reference TRBV15 and TRBJ1-1): DAMVIQNPRYQVTQFGKPVTLSCSQTLNHNVMYWYQQKSSQAPKLLFHYYDKDFNNEADTPDNFQSRRPNTSFCFLDIRSPGLGDTAMYLCATSRDSTAAMNTEAFFGQGTRLTVV.

J is TRBJ2-2 and V is TRBV19; D not certain. This CDR3 is built from 14 residues. From germline, CDR1 is LNHDA and CDR2 SQIVND (reference sequence). The V end was cut by 2 bases, the J end by 6 bases, with 10 bases between. CDR3 nucleotides: TGTGCCAGTAGTATACCATGGTCCCCCGGGGAGCTGTTTTTT. It is translated as CASSIPWSPGELFF.

The rearrangement links TRBV19 to TRBJ1-5; 7 bases line up with TRBD1. The V and J ends lost 9 bases and 1 base, in that order; junction bases with no gene match: 12. CDR1 is LNHDA and CDR2 is SQIVND in the germline V gene (reference sequence). This CDR3 spans 16 amino acids. CDR3 in amino acids: CASTRGGFMSNQPQHF. DNA of the CDR3: TGTGCCAGCACCCGAGGGGGCTTTATGAGCAATCAGCCCCAGCATTTT.

V and J are TRBV19 and TRBJ2-5; D not resolved. The CDR3 length is 13 residues. CDR1 is LNHDA, CDR2 SQIVND, per germline (reference sequence). V lost 2 bases to trimming and J lost 5 bases, with 9 bases between them. This CDR3 is CASSIYSEETQYF. CDR3 bases: TGTGCCAGTAGTATATACAGCGAGGAGACCCAGTACTTC.

This clone appeared once. V is TRBV6-8 and J is TRBJ2-5, with TRBD2 identical over 10 bases. Germline V gene sequence: CDR1 MNHGY, CDR2 SAAAGT. After removal of 0 bases from V and 1 base from J, the junction contained 2 bases not matched to a gene. The CDR3 runs to 16 residues. The CDR3 coding sequence is TGTGCCAGCAGTTACTCGGCTAGCGGGAGCCAAGAGACCCAGTACTTC. Its protein is CASSYSASGSQETQYF.

This clone appeared once. J is TRBJ1-2 and V is TRBV7-5. TRBV7-5 corresponds to a pseudogene. The CDR3 is made up of 16 amino acids. The CDR3 DNA sequence: TGTGCCAGCAGCCAAGGGCCCCGGGAACGGAACTATGGCTACACCTTC. Translation: CASSQGPRERNYGYTF.

This clone was picked up one time. The J gene is TRBJ1-4, the V gene TRBV29-1; TRBD1 matches at 7 bases. J gave up 7 bases and V 3 bases, and 5 bases lay outside the gene matches. The CDR3 covers 13 residues. Germline loops: CDR1 SQVTM, CDR2 ANQGSEA. CDR3 coding DNA: TGCAGCGTTGAGTGGGACAGTGGTGAAAAACTGTTTTTT. This translates into CSVEWDSGEKLFF.

This chain's CDR3 is CASSLGVSYNEQFF. The CDR3 nucleotides read TGCGCCAGCAGCTTAGGGGTTTCCTACAATGAGCAGTTCTTC. The chain recombines TRBV5-1 with TRBJ2-1; tentatively, D is TRBD1 (5 bases). Germline V gene data show CDR1 as SGHRS and CDR2 as YFSETQ. The V end lost 2 bases, the J end lost 1 base, and 7 bases lay between the germline ends. This CDR3 comprises 14 residues.

The chain combines TRBV5-1 with TRBJ1-3, with D tentatively TRBD1 (6 bases). V was shortened by 4 bases and J by 0 bases, with 8 bases between the two germline ends. Germline V gene lookup returns CDR1 SGHRS and CDR2 YFSETQ. The CDR3 has 14 amino acids. The CDR3 protein is CASSGGGSGNTIYF. Here the CDR3 DNA reads TGCGCCAGCAGCGGAGGGGGCTCTGGAAACACCATATATTTT.

The chain links TRBV28 to TRBJ1-2; D not certain. V was cut by 5 bases and J by 1 base, with 17 bases left in between. This CDR3 region has 16 residues. Germline V CDR1 and CDR2: MDHEN, SYDVKM. The CDR3 loop reads CASSPTGSPFNYGYTF. The CDR3 DNA sequence: TGTGCCAGCAGTCCTACCGGGAGCCCTTTTAACTATGGCTACACCTTC.

The V gene is TRBV18, the J gene TRBJ1-1; 7 bases are a match to TRBD1. Germline CDR1 reads KGHSH; CDR2 reads LQKENI. Germline trimming cut 2 bases from V and 8 bases from J; bases unmatched to any gene: 11. This CDR3 comprises 15 residues. CDR3 nucleotide sequence: TGTGCCAGCTCACCAGCGGGACAGCAGAAGGCGGAAGCTTTCTTT. Its protein product is CASSPAGQQKAEAFF. Full variable domain (outside the CDR3, taken from reference TRBV18 and TRBJ1-1): NAGVMQNPRHLVRRRGQEARLRCSPMKGHSHVYWYRQLPEEGLKFMVYLQKENIIDESGMPKERFSAEFPKEGPSILRIQQVVRGDSAAYFCASSPAGQQKAEAFFGQGTRLTVV.

The chain links TRBV28 to TRBJ1-2; no definite D call. Between the trimmed V and J ends, which lost 1 base and 8 bases, there was a span of 14 bases. The germline gives CDR1 MDHEN, CDR2 SYDVKM. There are 14 residues in the CDR3. DNA for the CDR3: TGTGCCAGCAGTTTATTTGGGGTTTCAGGCGGCTACACCTTC. This gives the protein CASSLFGVSGGYTF.